A single sample gave rise to the 13 T cell receptor beta chains below, sequenced in a study of blood T cell repertoires in COVID-19. Sequenced by immunoSEQ multiplex PCR; TCRdb stores in-frame clones only, minus some. The data contain a few hundred thousand clones, roughly 83% of them singletons. The sample was peripheral blood. These receptors all stem from a woman aged 45-65 years with acute or convalescent COVID-19.

The chain carries TRBV27 and TRBJ1-3, with 9 bases matching TRBD1. Looked up from germline, CDR1 is MNHEY and CDR2 is SMNVEV (reference sequence). CDR3 length: 14 residues. J gave up 4 bases and V 5 bases, and 3 bases lay outside the gene matches. The CDR3 nucleotides read TGTGCCAGCAGTCCAGGGACAGGGGGAAACACCATATATTTT. Protein product: CASSPGTGGNTIYF.

This chain links TRBV7-6 with TRBJ2-2; maybe TRBD1 (6 bases). The CDR3 totals 15 residues. The V end was cut by 2 bases, the J end by 7 bases, with 14 bases between. CDR1 and CDR2 from the germline V gene are SGHVS and FNYEAQ. The CDR3 loop is CASSLTTGRNGELFF. In nucleotides, the CDR3 is TGTGCCAGCAGCTTAACGACAGGACGAAACGGGGAGCTGTTTTTT.

The rearrangement joins TRBV24-1 to TRBJ2-5, with D possibly being TRBD2 (5 bases). The CDR3 has 14 residues. V was shortened by 7 bases and J by 7 bases, with 18 bases between the two germline ends. From germline, CDR1 is KGHDR and CDR2 SFDVKD. CDR3 protein: CATRGSGSDGTQYF. The CDR3 nucleotides are TGTGCCACCAGGGGATCGGGGAGTGACGGGACCCAGTACTTC.

The chain carries TRBV6-6 and TRBJ2-2; unclear D gene. V was pared by 2 bases and J by 7 bases, with 14 bases between. This CDR3 spans 15 amino acids. Germline CDR1 reads MNHNY; CDR2 reads SVGAGI (reference sequence). CDR3 residues: CASSYVKLRLGELFF. CDR3 nucleotides: TGTGCCAGCAGTTACGTCAAGCTTAGACTCGGGGAGCTGTTTTTT.

V is TRBV5-1 and J is TRBJ2-1; 8 bases fit TRBD2. The CDR3 contains 14 residues. Germline V gives CDR1 SGHRS, CDR2 YFSETQ. J was trimmed by 8 bases and V by 0 bases; bases with no gene match: 4. In nucleotides, the CDR3 is TGCGCCAGCAGCTTGGTGAGCGGGAGCGATGAGCAGTTCTTC. This encodes CASSLVSGSDEQFF.

The gene calls are TRBV2 and TRBJ2-1, with D tentatively TRBD2 (6 bases). CDR3 length: 13 residues. Germline V gene data show CDR1 as SNHLY and CDR2 as FYNNEI. V gave up 7 bases and J gave up 3 bases, with 10 bases separating them. CDR3 loop: CASNERVYNEQFF. CDR3 DNA: TGTGCCAGCAATGAGCGGGTCTACAATGAGCAGTTCTTC.

The J gene is TRBJ2-7, the V gene TRBV7-9, with D tentatively TRBD1 (5 bases). Germline values: CDR1 SEHNR, CDR2 FQNEAQ (reference sequence). This CDR3 has 11 residues. Trimming cost V 5 bases and J 6 bases, with 8 bases left between them. The CDR3 loop reads CASSAGSEQYF. CDR3 in DNA: TGTGCCAGCAGCGCAGGGTCCGAGCAGTACTTC.

The chain has TRBV7-8 and TRBJ1-5; TRBD1 matches 8 bases. CDR1 is SGHVS, CDR2 FQNEAQ, per germline. Losses at the gene ends were 4 bases for V and 3 bases for J; bases not matched to a gene: 2. There are 14 residues in the CDR3. In DNA form, the CDR3 reads TGTGCCAGCAGCTCGGGACAGGACAATCAGCCCCAGCATTTT. This codes for CASSSGQDNQPQHF.

This sequence joins TRBV5-1 and TRBJ1-2; 10 nucleotides match TRBD1. CDR3 length: 15 amino acids. V trimming: 4 bases; J trimming: 8 bases; junction bases outside the gene matches: 11. CDR1 is SGHRS and CDR2 is YFSETQ in the germline V gene. The DNA of the CDR3 is TGCGCCAGCAGCCTTGGTCGGGACAGGGGACGCGGCTACACCTTC. Protein: CASSLGRDRGRGYTF.

This clone appeared once. The genes are TRBV6-4 and TRBJ1-1; 8 bases agree with TRBD1. CDR3 size: 15 residues. The V gene end was trimmed by 6 bases and the J gene end by 0 bases; junction bases not matched to a gene: 6. Germline V gives CDR1 MRHNA, CDR2 SNTAGT. The CDR3 DNA reads as TGTGCCAGCAGCCCCAGGACAGGGCTGAACACTGAAGCTTTCTTT. This translates into CASSPRTGLNTEAFF.

This clone was recorded once. The chain is built from TRBV6-2 or TRBV6-3 and TRBJ2-7, with 7 bases matching TRBD1. Germline trimming cut 4 bases from V and 0 bases from J; bases unmatched to any gene: 6. Germline values: CDR1 MNHEY, CDR2 SVGEGT. The CDR3 is 15 residues long. In DNA form, the CDR3 reads TGTGCCAGCAGTTCAAGAGGGGGCGCCTCCTACGAGCAGTACTTC. Protein product: CASSSRGGASYEQYF.

This clone was seen just once. The chain couples TRBV28 to TRBJ2-3; D not resolved. Trimming left V 4 bases short and J 1 base short, with 9 bases between. The CDR3 loop spans 14 amino acids. CDR1 is MDHEN, CDR2 SYDVKM, per germline. CDR3 region: CASSSGFRTDTQYF. The CDR3, as DNA: TGTGCCAGCAGTTCCGGGTTTCGCACAGATACGCAGTATTTT.

The chain couples TRBV5-5 to TRBJ2-4; unclear D gene. V gave up 4 bases and J gave up 8 bases, with 10 bases separating them. The CDR3 runs to 12 residues. Germline CDR1 reads SGHKS; CDR2 reads YYEKEE (reference sequence). CDR3 loop: CASSERTDIQYF. The CDR3 DNA follows: TGTGCCAGCAGCGAACGAACGGACATTCAGTACTTC.